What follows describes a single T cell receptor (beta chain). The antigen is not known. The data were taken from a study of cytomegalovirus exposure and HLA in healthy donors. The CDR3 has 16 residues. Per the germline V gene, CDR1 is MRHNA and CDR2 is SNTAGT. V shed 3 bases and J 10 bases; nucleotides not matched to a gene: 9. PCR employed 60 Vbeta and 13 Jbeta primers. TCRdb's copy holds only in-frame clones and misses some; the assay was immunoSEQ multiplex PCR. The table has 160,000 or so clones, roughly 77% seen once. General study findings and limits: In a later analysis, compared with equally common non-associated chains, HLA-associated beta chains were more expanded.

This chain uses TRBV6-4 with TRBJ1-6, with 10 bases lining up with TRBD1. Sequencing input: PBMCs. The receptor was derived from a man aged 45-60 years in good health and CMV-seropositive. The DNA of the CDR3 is TGTGCCAGCAGTGAATACCGGACAGGGGGAAACTCACCCCTCCACTTT. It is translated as CASSEYRTGGNSPLHF.